This paragraph reports one TCR beta chain. The source of the sample is a study of control samples from healthy donors and cancer patients. Produced via immunoSEQ multiplex PCR; TCRdb's table is partial and in-frame only. The data show under 70,000 clones, about nine tenths seen once. Trimming removed 3 bases from V and 4 bases from J, with 12 bases in between. In germline, CDR1 is KGHSH, CDR2 LQKENI. The CDR3 covers 14 residues. Material: PBMCs. The genes are TRBV18 and TRBJ1-2; no clear D. The receptor was derived from a woman in her 50s with colorectal cancer. The CDR3 region is CASSPSWESYGYTF. Written as DNA, the CDR3 is TGTGCCAGCTCACCCTCTTGGGAATCCTATGGCTACACCTTC.